This record concerns one T cell receptor (beta chain) sequence. Profiling relied on immunoSEQ multiplex PCR, and the TCRdb table lists in-frame clones only, not all of them. The sample lists approximately 30,000 clones, 65% to 90% occurring once. With 2 bases clipped from V and 2 bases from J, the junction kept 4 bases outside the gene matches. CDR1 and CDR2 from the germline V gene are SGHDT and YYEEEE. This CDR3 is built from 15 residues. The data are from a study of OX40 agonist ivuxolimab in advanced cancers. Whole-study context: Partial responses were recorded for three patients, including one with hepatocellular carcinoma and two with cutaneous melanoma.

The material was CD4+ or CD8+ T cells sorted from blood, obtained in a trial of the OX40 agonist ivuxolimab. The clonotype was recovered from an adult with an advanced solid tumor such as melanoma, head and neck, liver or kidney cancer. V and J are TRBV5-6 and TRBJ1-3; 7 positions agree with TRBD1. The CDR3 DNA follows: TGTGCCAGCAGCTTCCAGGGGGATACTGGAAACACCATATATTTT. Translation: CASSFQGDTGNTIYF.